This is a list of T cell receptor beta chains from one sample in a study of T cell repertoires in cytomegalovirus infection. TCRdb analysed the reads with MiXCR anew, one entry per CDR3 protein. The data contain around 450,000 distinct CDR3 sequences, approximately 32% of them singletons. Sequencing input: PBMCs. These receptors all come from a human donor in good health (CMV status not recorded). Some clones in this sample may be carry-over from other donors' samples. CDR3s include the opening cysteine and the closing phenylalanine or tryptophan. The D gene is left open where the match is weak. Size tells how often a clone was seen (once, few, many) or the class of an expanded clone, and some rows leave it out.

.	13	TRBJ2-7	.	TRBV11-2	TGTGCCAGCACCACATCGACAGTCTACGAGCAGTACTTC	CASTTSTVYEQYF
.	14	TRBJ2-7	TRBD1	TRBV29-1	TGCAGCGTTGTGGACAGGGATGTACTCTACGAGCAGTACTTC	CSVVDRDVLYEQYF
.	18	TRBJ2-1	TRBD2	TRBV3-1	TGTGCCAGCAGCCAAGATTGGTCTAGCGGGGGGGCGGTCAATGAGCAGTTCTTC	CASSQDWSSGGAVNEQFF
.	14	TRBJ2-3	.	TRBV6-5	TGTGCCAGCAACGGACAGGGAGGGACAGATACGCAGTATTTT	CASNGQGGTDTQYF
.	15	TRBJ1-1	.	TRBV30	TGTGCCTGGGGAGGGCGGATTTTAATGAACACTGAAGCTTTCTTT	CAWGGRILMNTEAFF
.	16	TRBJ1-2	.	TRBV7-9	TGTGCCAGCAGCACTGGGACGGGGCCGAAAAACTATGGCTACACCTTC	CASSTGTGPKNYGYTF
.	15	TRBJ2-3	.	TRBV6-1	TGTGCCAGCAGCCCCCGAACCGACCCCACAGATACGCAGTATTTT	CASSPRTDPTDTQYF
.	15	TRBJ1-6	TRBD1	TRBV6-5	TGTGCCAGCAGCTTCGACAGGGTGGTCTTTTCACCCCTCCACTTT	CASSFDRVVFSPLHF
few	16	TRBJ1-1	TRBD1	TRBV12-3/TRBV12-4	TGTGCCAGCAGCTTAGGACAGGGGGCTGTTGGCGCTGAAGCTTTCTTT	CASSLGQGAVGAEAFF
.	13	TRBJ1-2	.	TRBV20-1	TGCAGTGCCCCAAGGGGGACTAACTATGGCTACACCTTC	CSAPRGTNYGYTF
.	14	TRBJ2-7	.	TRBV2	TGTGCCAGCAGTGAAGAAGGAAGGGGCCACGAGCAGTACTTC	CASSEEGRGHEQYF
few	16	TRBJ1-3	TRBD1	TRBV7-2	TGTGCCAGCAGTAACAGGGGAGGTCGATCTGGAAACACCATATATTTT	CASSNRGGRSGNTIYF
few	14	TRBJ2-7	.	TRBV20-1	TGCAGTGCTACCCGGGTGGGTGTGAGCCCCGAGCAGTACTTC	CSATRVGVSPEQYF
.	13	TRBJ2-1	.	TRBV2	TGTGCCAGCAGTGAAGCAGGGATAAATGAGCAGTTCTTC	CASSEAGINEQFF
many	13	TRBJ2-3	.	TRBV11-2	TGTGCCAGCAGCTTATCCGGGGGCGGTACGCAGTATTTT	CASSLSGGGTQYF
many	15	TRBJ1-1	TRBD1	TRBV7-2	TGTGCCAGCAGCTACCTCGGGGCAGGGGGCACTGAAGCTTTCTTT	CASSYLGAGGTEAFF
.	17	TRBJ1-3	TRBD1	TRBV28	TGTGCCAGCAGTCGGACGAGGGGACAGGGGGCTGGAAACACCATATATTTT	CASSRTRGQGAGNTIYF
.	13	TRBJ2-5	TRBD2	TRBV5-6	TGTGCCAGCAGCTTTAGGGGAGGGGAGACCCAGTACTTC	CASSFRGGETQYF
many	12	TRBJ2-7	.	TRBV12-3/TRBV12-4	TGTGCCAGCAGCTCGACAGCCTCCGAGCAGTACTTC	CASSSTASEQYF
.	18	TRBJ2-6	.	TRBV7-6	TGTGCCAGCAGCTTAAATTTAGGCGGAAGCTCTGGGGCCAACGTCCTGACTTTC	CASSLNLGGSSGANVLTF